In its sample, the clone carrying this T cell receptor (beta chain) was seen many times. Its target is not known. Memory CD4+ T cells were sorted as CD4+CD45RO+CD25- cells. Overall study results and limits: Greatest tumor Treg TCR overlap was with tumor naive CD4+ cells. The TCR gene usage of tumor memory CD4+ T cells clustered together with blood and lymph node memory CD4+ cells and with lymph node naive CD4+ cells.

After constant-region reverse-primer amplification, full-length variable regions underwent semi-nested PCR with Nested Universal Primer A. TCRdb reprocessed the 5' RACE reads via MiXCR and lists one record per CDR3 protein. The sample has some 64,000 distinct CDR3 sequences, under 25% seen once. This CDR3 spans 13 amino acids. V dropped 8 bases and J dropped 6; count of bases not matched to a gene: 3. Germline V gene data show CDR1 as MNHNY and CDR2 as SVGAGI (reference sequence). The sample consisted of memory CD4+ T cells sorted from a lymph node. As for subset: memory CD4+ T cells, CD4+CD45RO+CD25-. The V gene is TRBV6-6, the J gene TRBJ1-5; TRBD1 matches at 11 bases. This clonotype originated in a female donor with breast cancer. CDR3 sequence reads: CASGQGAVQPQHF. CDR3 DNA: TGTGCCAGCGGACAGGGGGCCGTTCAGCCCCAGCATTTT.